These 13 T cell receptor beta chains share one sample of origin, sequenced in a study of blood T cell repertoires in COVID-19. Repertoires were generated with immunoSEQ multiplex PCR, while TCRdb's copy carries only in-frame clones and drops some. The data hold 200,000 to 250,000 clones, with 84% observed a single time. Sequences were obtained from peripheral blood. The receptors shown here come from a man between 45 and 60 years old with active or convalescent COVID-19.

The chain couples TRBV7-2 to TRBJ1-2; 7 bases line up with TRBD1. From germline, CDR1 is SGHTA and CDR2 FQGNSA. This CDR3 region has 16 residues. Germline trimming cut 5 bases from V and 4 bases from J; bases unmatched to any gene: 13. Here the CDR3 DNA reads TGTGCCAGCAGCCTATTATTAACAGGGGACTCCTATGGCTACACCTTC. It translates to CASSLLLTGDSYGYTF. The variable domain in full, completed from reference TRBV7-2 and TRBJ1-2, reads GAGVSQSPSNKVTEKGKDVELRCDPISGHTALYWYRQSLGQGLEFLIYFQGNSAPDKSGLPSDRFSAERTGGSVSTLTIQRTQQEDSAVYLCASSLLLTGDSYGYTFGSGTRLTVV.

With respect to this clone: This CDR3 is also generated by other DNA sequences in the sample. This sequence joins TRBV29-1 and TRBJ1-3; D may be TRBD1 (5 bases). The CDR3 covers 13 residues. The V and J ends lost 4 bases and 0 bases respectively, with 7 bases between them. Germline V gene lookup returns CDR1 SQVTM and CDR2 ANQGSEA. The CDR3 protein is CSVGGDSGNTIYF. DNA for the CDR3: TGCAGCGTTGGGGGCGACTCTGGAAACACCATATATTTT. The full variable domain, with the rest looked up from reference TRBV29-1 and TRBJ1-3, is SAVISQKPSRDICQRGTSLTIQCQVDSQVTMMFWYRQQPGQSLTLIATANQGSEATYESGFVIDKFPISRPNLTFSTLTVSNMSPEDSSIYLCSVGGDSGNTIYFGEGSWLTVV.

This clone appeared many times. Within the sample, other DNA sequences also encode this same CDR3. The rearrangement links TRBV14 to TRBJ2-2, with D possibly TRBD1 on 6 matching bases. V was pared by 2 bases and J by 6 bases, with 7 bases between. Germline CDR1 SGHDN, CDR2 FVKESK. The CDR3 contains 13 residues. CDR3: CASSQQGPGELFF. The CDR3 nucleotides are TGTGCCAGCAGCCAACAGGGGCCCGGGGAGCTGTTTTTT.

The gene calls are TRBV2 and TRBJ1-1; D is possibly TRBD1 (5 bases). The CDR3 spans 14 residues. CDR1 is SNHLY and CDR2 is FYNNEI in the germline V gene. The V end lost 4 bases, the J end lost 3 bases, and 12 bases lay between the germline ends. The chain's CDR3 is CASSGSGFYTEAFF. For the CDR3, the DNA is TGTGCCAGCAGTGGATCAGGGTTTTACACTGAAGCTTTCTTT. Full variable domain (remainder filled in from reference TRBV2 and TRBJ1-1): EPEVTQTPSHQVTQMGQEVILRCVPISNHLYFYWYRQILGQKVEFLVSFYNNEISEKSEIFDDQFSVERPDGSNFTLKIRSTKLEDSAMYFCASSGSGFYTEAFFGQGTRLTVV.

The chain is built from TRBV28 and TRBJ2-7; no clear D gene. V was pared by 5 bases and J by 6 bases, with 14 bases between. Germline loops: CDR1 MDHEN, CDR2 SYDVKM. This CDR3 is 13 amino acids long. CDR3 loop: CASSAGLILEQYV. The CDR3 nucleotides are TGTGCCAGCAGTGCTGGCCTTATCCTCGAGCAGTACGTC.

The rearrangement uses TRBV20-1 and TRBJ2-7; no reliable D call. The CDR3 runs to 11 residues. V lost 4 bases and J 1 base, leaving 5 bases between the germline ends. CDR1 is DFQATT, CDR2 SNEGSKA, per germline (reference sequence). The CDR3 nucleotides are TGCAGTGCTACCCTTTCCTACGAGCAGTACTTC. Protein: CSATLSYEQYF.

This clone was detected a few times. The chain recombines TRBV5-1 with TRBJ2-3; 10 bases match TRBD2. Germline V gene data show CDR1 as SGHRS and CDR2 as YFSETQ. V shed 2 bases and J 4 bases; nucleotides not matched to a gene: 1. The CDR3 loop spans 14 amino acids. This CDR3 reads CASSFLAGADTQYF. CDR3 nucleotides: TGCGCCAGCAGCTTCCTAGCGGGAGCAGATACGCAGTATTTT.

V is TRBV2 and J is TRBJ1-4, with D uncertain. The CDR3 extends over 13 amino acids. Deletions cut 6 bases from V and 7 bases from J, with 12 bases between. Germline loops: CDR1 SNHLY, CDR2 FYNNEI. The CDR3 bases are TGTGCCAGCAGGACATCGTCTTTTGAAAAACTGTTTTTT. This sequence encodes CASRTSSFEKLFF. Full variable domain (missing parts from reference TRBV2 and TRBJ1-4): EPEVTQTPSHQVTQMGQEVILRCVPISNHLYFYWYRQILGQKVEFLVSFYNNEISEKSEIFDDQFSVERPDGSNFTLKIRSTKLEDSAMYFCASRTSSFEKLFFGSGTQLSVL.

This clone came up once. The CDR3 DNA follows: TGTGCCAGCAGTGCAATGGACAGGGAAGCAAACATTCAGTACTTC. Translation: CASSAMDREANIQYF. The chain couples TRBV25-1 to TRBJ2-4, with 8 bases lining up with TRBD1. Trimming took 4 bases from V and 6 from J; bases not matched to a gene: 8. The germline V gene has CDR1 MGHDK and CDR2 SYGVNS. The CDR3 loop spans 15 amino acids.

V and J are TRBV28 and TRBJ2-1; D gene uncertain. The CDR3 has 12 amino acids. V dropped 2 bases and J dropped 7 bases, with 6 bases sitting between them. Germline V lookup: CDR1 MDHEN, CDR2 SYDVKM. The CDR3 here is CASSLHQNEQFF. The CDR3 region has the DNA TGTGCCAGCAGTTTACATCAAAATGAGCAGTTCTTC.

The chain has TRBV3-1 (or the pseudogene TRBV3-2) and TRBJ2-1; 10 bases agree with TRBD2. The CDR3 has 17 amino acids. Trimming at V came to 4 bases and at J to 4 bases, leaving 10 bases not matched to a gene. Per germline, CDR1 LGHDT and CDR2 YNNKEL (reference sequence). Here the CDR3 reads CASSPRSSGGGYNEQFF. DNA of the CDR3: TGTGCCAGCAGCCCTCGTTCTAGCGGGGGAGGATACAATGAGCAGTTCTTC.

The chain carries TRBV7-3 and TRBJ2-5, with 8 bases aligning to TRBD2. Germline CDR1 and CDR2: SGHTA and FQGTGA. This CDR3 is built from 15 residues. The J segment lost 2 bases and the V segment lost 2 bases, leaving 4 bases of the junction unmatched. The CDR3 DNA reads TGTGCCAGCAGCTTAGGCAGCGGGAGACAAGAGACCCAGTACTTC. Translated: CASSLGSGRQETQYF.

This clone occurred a few times. This chain joins TRBV28 and TRBJ2-2; tentative D call: TRBD1 (7 bases). Germline V gene data show CDR1 as MDHEN and CDR2 as SYDVKM. This CDR3 region has 14 residues. Trimming pared 5 bases from V and 5 bases from J, leaving 12 bases between. In nucleotides, the CDR3 is TGTGCCAGCAGTGCGGGACAGAGTACCGGGGAGCTGTTTTTT. Translating gives CASSAGQSTGELFF.